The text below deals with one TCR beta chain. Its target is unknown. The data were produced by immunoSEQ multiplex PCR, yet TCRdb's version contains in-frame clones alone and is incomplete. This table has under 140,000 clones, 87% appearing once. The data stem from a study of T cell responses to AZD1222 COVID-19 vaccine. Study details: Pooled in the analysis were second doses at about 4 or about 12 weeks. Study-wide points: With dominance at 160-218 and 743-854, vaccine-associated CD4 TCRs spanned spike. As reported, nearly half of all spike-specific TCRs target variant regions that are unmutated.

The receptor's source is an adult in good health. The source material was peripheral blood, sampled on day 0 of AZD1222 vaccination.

Here the CDR3 DNA reads TGTGCCAGCTCACCTCCCACGGGTGGATGGCCCCAGCATTTT. Translated, it gives CASSPPTGGWPQHF. The chain is built from TRBV18 and TRBJ1-5; D unclear. V lost 3 bases and J lost 9, with 15 bases in between. The CDR3 runs to 14 residues. Germline CDR1 KGHSH, CDR2 LQKENI.